One TCR beta chain is described in this entry. The data derive from a study of PD-L1 blockade in urothelial cancer. Data came from immunoSEQ multiplex PCR; TCRdb stores just in-frame clones and leaves some out. The data contain roughly 120,000 clones, roughly 91% of them singletons. Time point defined: peripheral blood 6 weeks after treatment start. After removal of 2 bases from V and 4 bases from J, the junction contained 6 bases not matched to a gene. Germline V gives CDR1 MDHEN, CDR2 SYDVKM. The CDR3 runs 16 residues. The TCR originated in a man aged 55-75 years with urothelial cancer. The sequenced sample was PBMCs, obtained around atezolizumab (anti-PD-L1) treatment. V and J are TRBV28 and TRBJ2-7; 12 bases are a match to TRBD1. Here the CDR3 reads CASSLGTGGYWYEQYF. CDR3 nucleotides: TGTGCCAGCAGTTTAGGGACAGGGGGCTATTGGTACGAGCAGTACTTC.